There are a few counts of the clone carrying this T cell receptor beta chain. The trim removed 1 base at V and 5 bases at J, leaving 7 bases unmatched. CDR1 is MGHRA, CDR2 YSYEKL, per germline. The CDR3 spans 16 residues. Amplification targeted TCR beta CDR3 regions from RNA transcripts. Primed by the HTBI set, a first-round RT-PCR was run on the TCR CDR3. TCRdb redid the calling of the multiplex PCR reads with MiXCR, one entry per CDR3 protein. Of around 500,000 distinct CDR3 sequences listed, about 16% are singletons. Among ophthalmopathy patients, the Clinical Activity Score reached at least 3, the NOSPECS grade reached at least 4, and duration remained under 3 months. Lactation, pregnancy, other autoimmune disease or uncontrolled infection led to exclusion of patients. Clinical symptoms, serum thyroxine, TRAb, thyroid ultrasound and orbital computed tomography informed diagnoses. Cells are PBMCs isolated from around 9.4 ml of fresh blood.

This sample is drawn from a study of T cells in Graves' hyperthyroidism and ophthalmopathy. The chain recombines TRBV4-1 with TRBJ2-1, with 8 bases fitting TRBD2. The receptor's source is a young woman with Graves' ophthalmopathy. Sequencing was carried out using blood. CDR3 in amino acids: CASSQAQLAENNEQFF. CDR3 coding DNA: TGCGCCAGCAGCCAAGCCCAACTAGCGGAAAACAATGAGCAGTTCTTC.